The next 5 T cell receptor beta chains were all read from a single sample in a study of a mutant IDH1 vaccine in newly diagnosed glioma. Only in-frame clones appear in the TCRdb table, and some are missing; sequencing was by immunoSEQ multiplex PCR. The repertoire holds around 92,000 clones, about 83% seen once, with roughly 6.8% in the top ten. Specified time point: baseline, week 1 (first vaccination visit). The treatment is: pre-vaccination baseline after standard-of-care therapy. This specimen was PBMCs, taken from a glioma patient treated with radiotherapy, temozolomide or both. The receptors here all came from a woman aged 50 to 60 with glioma.

The chain recombines TRBV5-1 with TRBJ1-2; D possibly corresponds to TRBD1 (5 bases). Trimming took 4 bases from V and 2 from J, leaving 9 bases between them. The CDR3 runs 13 residues. Per the germline V gene, CDR1 is SGHRS and CDR2 is YFSETQ. The CDR3 DNA is TGCGCCAGCAGCCCAGACAGCAACTATGGCTACACCTTC. Encoded protein: CASSPDSNYGYTF.

The chain combines TRBV7-2 with TRBJ2-7; maybe TRBD1 (5 bases). Trimming shortened V by 5 bases and J by 0 bases, and 11 bases separated the two germline ends. The CDR3 loop spans 14 amino acids. The V gene's germline CDR1 is SGHTA and CDR2 FQGNSA. In DNA, the CDR3 is TGTGCCAGCAGCGGCTTAGGGGTCTCCTACGAGCAGTACTTC. This gives the protein CASSGLGVSYEQYF.

The chain uses TRBV5-1 and TRBJ1-5, with 9 positions matching TRBD1. Trimming cost V 0 bases and J 4 bases; bases outside gene matches: 5. The CDR3 has 16 residues. CDR1 and CDR2 (germline): SGHRS, YFSETQ. The chain's CDR3 is CASSLGGTGRNQPQHF. The DNA of the CDR3 is TGCGCCAGCAGCTTGGGGGGGACAGGGAGGAATCAGCCCCAGCATTTT.

This clone was detected only once. The chain couples TRBV5-1 to TRBJ2-7; TRBD1 might be the D (6 bases). Trimming stripped 3 bases from V and 5 bases from J, with 21 bases between. CDR3 length: 16 amino acids. Germline V gives CDR1 SGHRS, CDR2 YFSETQ. CDR3 DNA sequence: TGCGCCAGCAGCTACAGGGAAGAGAGTGGAATCGACGAGCAGTACTTC. Translation: CASSYREESGIDEQYF.

This chain links TRBV7-3 with TRBJ1-5; D gene uncertain. CDR1 is SGHTA and CDR2 is FQGTGA in the germline V gene. The CDR3 is 13 residues long. V was trimmed by 0 bases and J by 7 bases, leaving 7 bases between them. The CDR3 region has the DNA TGTGCCAGCAGCTTAACCAGCGGGCAGCCCCAGCATTTT. This codes for CASSLTSGQPQHF.